One and the same sample provided the 5 T cell receptor beta chains below, sequenced in a study of cytomegalovirus exposure and HLA in healthy donors. A multiplex PCR was run with 60 Vbeta primers and 13 Jbeta primers. Sequencing used immunoSEQ multiplex PCR; TCRdb keeps in-frame clones, though not all of them. The sample's table shows some 110,000 clones. Source material: PBMCs. The receptors come from a man younger than 40 in good health and CMV-seronegative.

The chain links TRBV19 to TRBJ2-1; 8 bases map to TRBD2. The V and J ends lost 1 base and 5 bases, in that order; junction bases with no gene match: 1. The germline V gene encodes CDR1 LNHDA and CDR2 SQIVND (reference sequence). CDR3 length: 14 residues. CDR3 nucleotides: TGTGCCAGTAGTATAGCGGGAGGGAACAATGAGCAGTTCTTC. It codes for CASSIAGGNNEQFF.

The chain recombines TRBV4-2 with TRBJ2-7, with D perhaps TRBD2 (6 bases). CDR1 LGHNA and CDR2 YNFKEQ come from the germline V gene. This CDR3 contains 15 residues. V lost 0 bases to trimming and J lost 2 bases, with 11 bases between them. The CDR3 DNA reads TGTGCCAGCAGCCAAGACTCGGGAGTCCCCTACGAGCAGTACTTC. Amino acids: CASSQDSGVPYEQYF.

J is TRBJ1-4 and V is TRBV19; D call uncertain. V was clipped by 5 bases and J by 4 bases, with 5 bases between them. Germline-derived CDR1 and CDR2 are LNHDA and SQIVND (reference sequence). The CDR3 has 12 residues. The CDR3 coding sequence is TGTGCCAGTAGTTCGAGTAATGAAAAACTGTTTTTT. The encoded protein is CASSSSNEKLFF.

The chain has TRBV19 and TRBJ1-2; 7 bases fit TRBD1. Per germline, CDR1 LNHDA and CDR2 SQIVND (reference sequence). V lost 5 bases to trimming and J lost 3 bases; unmatched junction nucleotides: 3. This CDR3 is built from 13 residues. CDR3 amino acids: CASSPGGDYGYTF. The CDR3 nucleotides are TGTGCCAGTAGTCCAGGGGGAGACTATGGCTACACCTTC.

The chain is built from TRBV7-2 and TRBJ2-2, with 11 bases aligning to TRBD2. Trimming cost V 6 bases and J 5 bases; bases outside gene matches: 5. Germline V gene lookup returns CDR1 SGHTA and CDR2 FQGNSA. CDR3 length: 15 amino acids. Here the CDR3 reads CASSYGTSGTGELFF. The CDR3, as DNA: TGTGCCAGCAGTTACGGGACTAGCGGAACCGGGGAGCTGTTTTTT.